The clone carrying this T cell receptor (beta chain) occurred a few times. These data are taken from a study of blood T cell repertoires in COVID-19. Study context: Collection of acute and convalescent COVID-19 samples took place in the United States, Italy and Spain. From T cells, B-cell-depleted T cells, or PBMCs came the material, which was cDNA or gDNA.

The length of the CDR3 is 14 residues. The J segment lost 8 bases and the V segment lost 8 bases, leaving 12 bases of the junction unmatched. CDR1 and CDR2 (germline): MNHEY, SVGAGI. Sequencing used immunoSEQ multiplex PCR; TCRdb keeps in-frame clones, though not all of them. The data contain over 200,000 clones, about nine tenths of them seen just once; the ten biggest clones take up around 6.5%. The chain combines TRBV6-5 with TRBJ1-2, with 9 bases that match TRBD1. This clonotype was sampled from a man aged 55-75 years who had recovered from COVID-19. The specimen was peripheral blood. DNA for the CDR3: TGTGCCAGCGCAAGACAGGGGGGATCCGACGGCTACACCTTC. Protein sequence: CASARQGGSDGYTF.